These 30 T cell receptor beta chains came from one sample sequenced in a study of blood T cell repertoires in COVID-19. Method: immunoSEQ multiplex PCR; TCRdb's copy keeps in-frame clones and lacks some. The table shows more than 300,000 clones, with about 87% occurring only once. The sequenced material came from peripheral blood. Receptors originate from a woman under 40 with COVID-19, enrolled during active disease.

This sequence joins TRBV5-1 and TRBJ2-5; 10 nucleotides agree with TRBD2. Trimming removed 4 bases from V and 2 bases from J; junction bases left unmatched: 8. This CDR3 contains 16 residues. CDR1 and CDR2 from the germline V gene are SGHRS and YFSETQ. CDR3 in DNA: TGCGCCAGCAGCATAGGACTAGCGGAGAAACAAGAGACCCAGTACTTC. Its translation: CASSIGLAEKQETQYF.

CDR3 nucleotides: TGCAGCGGGACAGGGGACCACGAGCAGTACTTC. Encoded protein: CSGTGDHEQYF. The J gene is TRBJ2-7, the V gene TRBV29-1, with 9 bases matching TRBD1. The V and J ends lost 7 bases and 5 bases, in that order; junction bases with no gene match: 3. The CDR3 runs to 11 residues. Germline V gene sequence: CDR1 SQVTM, CDR2 ANQGSEA.

The chain joins TRBV9 to TRBJ2-1; TRBD2 matches at 10 bases. The germline gives CDR1 SGDLS, CDR2 YYNGEE. The CDR3 consists of 15 residues. The trim removed 3 bases at V and 3 bases at J, leaving 3 bases unmatched. CDR3 DNA: TGTGCCAGCAGCGCGAGGACTAGCGGCTACAATGAGCAGTTCTTC. Protein sequence: CASSARTSGYNEQFF.

The CDR3 loop reads CASSQDSAWEFGELFF. The CDR3 bases are TGTGCCAGCAGCCAAGATAGCGCCTGGGAGTTCGGGGAGCTGTTTTTT. The rearrangement links TRBV3-1 (or the pseudogene TRBV3-2) to TRBJ2-2; maybe TRBD2 (5 bases). With 0 bases removed from V and 7 bases from J, the gap between germline ends came to 15 bases. Germline values: CDR1 LGHDT, CDR2 YNNKEL (reference sequence). This CDR3 contains 16 residues.

V and J are TRBV11-2 and TRBJ2-3; no firm D call. Per the germline V gene, CDR1 is SGHAT and CDR2 is FQNNGV. V was cut by 5 bases and J by 6 bases, with 12 bases left in between. The CDR3 length is 13 residues. The chain's CDR3 is CASSPYPTDTQYF. CDR3 nucleotides: TGTGCCAGCAGCCCCTACCCTACGGATACGCAGTATTTT.

This chain links TRBV7-3 with TRBJ2-7; TRBD1 might be the D (5 bases). The V end lost 0 bases, the J end lost 4 bases, and 10 bases lay between the germline ends. Germline-derived CDR1 and CDR2 are SGHTA and FQGTGA. The CDR3 length is 14 residues. The chain's CDR3 is CASSLTPGSYEQYF. The CDR3 nucleotides are TGTGCCAGCAGCTTAACGCCAGGGTCGTACGAGCAGTACTTC.

The chain links TRBV7-9 to TRBJ2-3, with 10 nucleotides matching TRBD2. The CDR3 covers 16 residues. J lost 2 bases, V lost 3 bases, and 5 bases had no gene match. In germline, CDR1 is SEHNR, CDR2 FQNEAQ (reference sequence). As DNA, the CDR3 is TGTGCCAGCAGCTTGTCAGCGGGAGGGGACACAGATACGCAGTATTTT. This sequence encodes CASSLSAGGDTDTQYF.

The CDR3 coding sequence is TGCAGCGTCCTCGACAGTCCGACAGATACGCAGTATTTT. It encodes CSVLDSPTDTQYF. The rearrangement links TRBV29-1 to TRBJ2-3; D may be TRBD1 (5 bases). CDR3 size: 13 residues. CDR1 and CDR2 from the germline V gene are SQVTM and ANQGSEA. Trimming took 6 bases from V and 3 from J, leaving 13 bases between them.

The genes are TRBV19 and TRBJ2-3, with 15 bases identical to TRBD2. The CDR3 covers 16 residues. The ends lost 7 bases at V and 5 bases at J; junction bases unmatched: 7. From germline, CDR1 is LNHDA and CDR2 SQIVND (reference sequence). For the CDR3, the DNA is TGTGCCAGTACCTCCCCGGGACTAGCGGGGGGAGATACGCAGTATTTT. Encoded protein: CASTSPGLAGGDTQYF.

The V call is TRBV4-2, the J call TRBJ1-2, with 9 bases identical to TRBD1. CDR1 LGHNA and CDR2 YNFKEQ come from the germline V gene. The CDR3 sequence is 16 residues long. After removal of 10 bases from V and 8 bases from J, the junction contained 20 bases not matched to a gene. CDR3 DNA: TGTGCCACCGGAAAGGGGGCACAGGGGGCGACCAGGGGCTACACCTTC. Its translation is CATGKGAQGATRGYTF.

J is TRBJ2-1 and V is TRBV7-9; 12 bases map to TRBD1. V lost 3 bases to trimming and J lost 5 bases; unmatched junction nucleotides: 2. Germline V gene lookup returns CDR1 SEHNR and CDR2 FQNEAQ (reference sequence). The CDR3 is made up of 15 amino acids. The CDR3 spells CASSFGTGGNNEQFF. The DNA for the CDR3 is TGTGCCAGCAGCTTTGGGACAGGGGGCAACAATGAGCAGTTCTTC.

The rearrangement links TRBV27 to TRBJ2-5; the D gene is possibly TRBD1 (6 bases). The length of the CDR3 is 13 residues. The germline V gene encodes CDR1 MNHEY and CDR2 SMNVEV (reference sequence). The V gene lost 3 bases and the J gene lost 5 bases, with 10 bases spanning the gap. CDR3 residues: CASSLQGRETQYF. The CDR3 DNA sequence: TGTGCCAGCAGTTTGCAGGGGCGTGAGACCCAGTACTTC.

This clone was counted once. The chain uses TRBV4-3 and TRBJ2-6, with D unclear. Trimming pared 3 bases from V and 2 bases from J, leaving 11 bases between. The CDR3 length is 16 residues. The germline V gene encodes CDR1 LGHNA and CDR2 YSLEER. CDR3 DNA: TGCGCCAGCAGCCAGGGCATCTCCCCTGGGGCCAACGTCCTGACTTTC. As protein: CASSQGISPGANVLTF.

J is TRBJ2-7 and V is TRBV19, with D hard to call. V was cut by 5 bases and J by 0 bases, with 8 bases left in between. Germline V gene lookup returns CDR1 LNHDA and CDR2 SQIVND (reference sequence). The CDR3 has 13 amino acids. The DNA of the CDR3 is TGTGCCAGTAGTGACTCATACTCCTACGAGCAGTACTTC. Residues: CASSDSYSYEQYF.

V usage is TRBV29-1 and J usage is TRBJ1-2; possible D gene TRBD1, 6 bases. This CDR3 is built from 13 residues. The germline gives CDR1 SQVTM, CDR2 ANQGSEA. V was pared by 6 bases and J by 8 bases, with 19 bases between. CDR3 in amino acids: CSVAPGGGRGYTF. DNA for the CDR3: TGCAGCGTCGCACCTGGGGGGGGGCGAGGCTACACCTTC. Complete variable domain (other parts from reference TRBV29-1 and TRBJ1-2): SAVISQKPSRDICQRGTSLTIQCQVDSQVTMMFWYRQQPGQSLTLIATANQGSEATYESGFVIDKFPISRPNLTFSTLTVSNMSPEDSSIYLCSVAPGGGRGYTFGSGTRLTVV.

This chain uses TRBV4-1 with TRBJ2-1; 8 bases line up with TRBD2. With V trimmed by 8 bases and J by 2 bases, 17 bases remained unmatched. Looked up from germline, CDR1 is MGHRA and CDR2 is YSYEKL. The CDR3 covers 18 residues. The CDR3: CASRGIAGRLSTYNEQFF. DNA for the CDR3: TGCGCCAGCCGGGGGATAGCGGGACGACTATCGACCTACAATGAGCAGTTCTTC.

The V gene is TRBV7-6, the J gene TRBJ2-7; D might be TRBD2 (5 bases). The CDR3 is made up of 15 amino acids. V was trimmed by 3 bases and J by 4 bases, leaving 16 bases between them. The germline gives CDR1 SGHVS, CDR2 FNYEAQ. CDR3 sequence: CASSLEPREQYEQYF. DNA for the CDR3: TGTGCCAGCAGCTTGGAACCCCGGGAACAGTACGAGCAGTACTTC.

The chain employs TRBV30 and TRBJ1-1, with unresolved D. Trimming took off 5 bases at V and 1 base at J, with 8 bases between the two ends. The germline V gene has CDR1 GTSNPN and CDR2 SVGIG (reference sequence). CDR3 size: 12 residues. CDR3: CAWGRWNTEAFF. The CDR3 nucleotides are TGTGCCTGGGGGCGTTGGAACACTGAAGCTTTCTTT.

This chain connects TRBV27 to TRBJ2-1; 8 bases are shared with TRBD2. CDR3 length: 14 amino acids. Germline V lookup: CDR1 MNHEY, CDR2 SMNVEV (reference sequence). Trimming at V came to 5 bases and at J to 7 bases, leaving 7 bases not matched to a gene. CDR3 region: CASSVAGPPNEQFF. The CDR3 DNA follows: TGTGCCAGCAGTGTAGCGGGGCCCCCAAATGAGCAGTTCTTC.

The J gene is TRBJ2-2, the V gene TRBV24-1; possibly TRBD1 for D (5 bases). CDR3 size: 16 residues. Germline-derived CDR1 and CDR2 are KGHDR and SFDVKD. V was shortened by 4 bases and J by 2 bases, with 13 bases between the two germline ends. CDR3 amino acids: CATSETTVRNTGELFF. For the CDR3, the DNA is TGTGCCACCAGTGAGACGACAGTGAGAAACACCGGGGAGCTGTTTTTT.

The chain employs TRBV10-3 and TRBJ2-2; tentative D call: TRBD2 (5 bases). Germline CDR1 ENHRY, CDR2 SYGVKD. V was pared by 7 bases and J by 2 bases, with 11 bases between. CDR3 length equals 14 residues. The CDR3 loop reads CAIKRTHNTGELFF. In DNA form, the CDR3 reads TGTGCCATCAAGAGGACTCACAACACCGGGGAGCTGTTTTTT.

This clone was seen a single time. The V gene is TRBV11-2, the J gene TRBJ2-1; 14 nucleotides agree with TRBD2. The V segment lost 5 bases and the J segment 6 bases; nucleotides outside the gene matches: 3. The CDR3 extends over 15 amino acids. Germline V gene lookup returns CDR1 SGHAT and CDR2 FQNNGV. In nucleotides, the CDR3 is TGTGCCAGCAGCCCCGGGACTAGCGGGAGCAATGAGCAGTTCTTC. Its translation is CASSPGTSGSNEQFF.

V gene TRBV7-9 combines with J gene TRBJ1-4; a weak D match, TRBD1 (5 bases). V was cut by 4 bases and J by 7 bases, with 10 bases left in between. From germline, CDR1 is SEHNR and CDR2 FQNEAQ (reference sequence). This CDR3 is built from 13 residues. The CDR3: CASSSGLSEKLFF. Written as DNA, the CDR3 is TGTGCCAGCAGCTCGGGACTCAGTGAAAAACTGTTTTTT.

V gene TRBV27 combines with J gene TRBJ2-1, with a possible D match to TRBD1 (6 bases). Germline lookup yields CDR1 MNHEY and CDR2 SMNVEV (reference sequence). The V gene lost 5 bases and the J gene lost 6 bases, with 11 bases spanning the gap. This CDR3 comprises 13 residues. CDR3 amino acids: CASSLQGRNEQFF. The CDR3 DNA reads TGTGCCAGCAGTCTCCAGGGGCGCAATGAGCAGTTCTTC.

Concerning this clone: This CDR3 is also generated by other DNA sequences in the sample. V gene TRBV12-3 or TRBV12-4 combines with J gene TRBJ2-5; no firm D call. V lost 5 bases and J 2 bases, leaving 3 bases between the germline ends. This CDR3 has 11 residues. The CDR3 protein is CASSLQETQYF. The DNA of the CDR3 is TGTGCCAGCAGTCTTCAAGAGACCCAGTACTTC.

The genes are TRBV11-1 and TRBJ2-3, with TRBD2 matching over 10 bases. This CDR3 comprises 15 residues. V lost 5 bases and J lost 4; bases outside the gene matches: 6. Looked up from germline, CDR1 is SGHAT and CDR2 is FQDESV (reference sequence). CDR3 coding DNA: TGTGCCAGCAGCCCGCTAGCGGGAGTCGCAGATACGCAGTATTTT. Encoded protein: CASSPLAGVADTQYF.

This clone has only a few counts. The V call is TRBV30, the J call TRBJ2-7, with D perhaps matching TRBD1 (6 bases). Germline V lookup: CDR1 GTSNPN, CDR2 SVGIG (reference sequence). There are 12 residues in the CDR3. The V end was cut by 3 bases, the J end by 7 bases, with 13 bases between. This chain's CDR3 is CAWRQGFGEQYF. The CDR3 nucleotides are TGTGCCTGGAGGCAGGGGTTTGGGGAGCAGTACTTC.

The chain joins TRBV9 to TRBJ2-5; TRBD2 is a possible D gene (6 bases). The CDR3 spans 16 residues. With 3 bases removed from V and 4 bases from J, the gap between germline ends came to 19 bases. The germline gives CDR1 SGDLS, CDR2 YYNGEE. The DNA for the CDR3 is TGTGCCAGCAGCGCGTGGGGACGCGGGGAGGTAGAGACCCAGTACTTC. It is translated as CASSAWGRGEVETQYF.

This chain connects TRBV28 to TRBJ2-7, with 8 nucleotides matching TRBD2. V dropped 4 bases and J dropped 5; count of bases not matched to a gene: 10. The CDR3 runs 15 residues. Germline V gene lookup returns CDR1 MDHEN and CDR2 SYDVKM. CDR3 nucleotide sequence: TGTGCCAGCAGTTCCGGTCAGAGCGGGAGCGACGAGCAGTACTTC. Amino acids: CASSSGQSGSDEQYF.

The gene calls are TRBV27 and TRBJ2-1; 13 positions agree with TRBD2. V lost 6 bases to trimming and J lost 8 bases; unmatched junction nucleotides: 10. CDR1 and CDR2 (germline): MNHEY, SMNVEV (reference sequence). The CDR3 runs 16 residues. The CDR3 sequence is CASSLGTSGTIHEQFF. CDR3 in DNA: TGTGCCAGCAGCCTTGGGACTAGCGGGACTATCCATGAGCAGTTCTTC.